This T cell receptor beta chain was documented in a study of cytomegalovirus exposure and HLA in healthy donors. About the study: Earlier findings included some 120 million unique TCR beta sequences obtained from about 180 million T cells.

Primers for the PCR totalled 60 Vbeta and 13 Jbeta. Measured with immunoSEQ multiplex PCR; TCRdb has only the in-frame clones, and not every one. Of 150,000 to 200,000 clones listed, approximately 71% are singletons. Regarding the study as a whole: Later analysis placed DRB1 highest and HLA-C lowest in TCR association rates, which differed by HLA locus.

As for this clone: What it binds is not known.

V was trimmed by 6 bases and J by 3 bases, leaving 18 bases between them. Germline V gene data show CDR1 as SGHDT and CDR2 as YYEEEE. This CDR3 region has 15 residues. What was sequenced was PBMCs. This TCR was sampled from a girl aged 10 to 17 in good health and CMV-seronegative. The rearrangement uses TRBV5-6 and TRBJ1-1; D gene ambiguous. The CDR3 DNA follows: TGTGCCAGCACCCGGAGAGGTCTATTTTACACTGAAGCTTTCTTT. It specifies CASTRRGLFYTEAFF.